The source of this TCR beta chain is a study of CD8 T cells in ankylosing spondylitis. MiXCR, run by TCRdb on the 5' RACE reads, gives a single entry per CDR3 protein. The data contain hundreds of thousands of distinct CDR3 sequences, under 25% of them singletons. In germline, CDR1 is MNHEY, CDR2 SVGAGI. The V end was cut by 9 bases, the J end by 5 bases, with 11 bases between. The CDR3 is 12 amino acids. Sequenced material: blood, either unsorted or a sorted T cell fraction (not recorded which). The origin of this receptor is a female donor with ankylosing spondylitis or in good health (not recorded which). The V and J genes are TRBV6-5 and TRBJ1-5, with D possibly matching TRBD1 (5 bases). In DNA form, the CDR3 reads TGTGCCAGTGGGCAGGGCTATCAGCCCCAGCATTTT. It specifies CASGQGYQPQHF.